This TCR beta chain emerged from a study of control samples from healthy donors and cancer patients. Sequencing was performed with immunoSEQ multiplex PCR; in TCRdb, only in-frame clones are kept and a portion is missing. The table lists 150,000 to 180,000 clones, around 96% of them singletons. The CDR3 spans 12 residues. V was shortened by 5 bases and J by 6 bases, with 11 bases between the two germline ends. CDR1 is SGHNT and CDR2 is YYREEE in the germline V gene (reference sequence). The sequenced sample was blood. The sequence was collected from a man aged 40-49 years in good health. The chain links TRBV5-4 to TRBJ1-2; tentative D call: TRBD1 (6 bases). The CDR3 is CASSWGGDGYTF. In DNA form, the CDR3 reads TGTGCCAGCAGTTGGGGGGGCGATGGCTACACCTTC.